The 29 T cell receptor beta chains below come from one sample, sequenced in a study of CD8 T cells in Susac syndrome. RNA amounts of roughly 0.5 to 1 ug underwent reverse transcription with random hexamers. From the immunoSEQ multiplex PCR reads, TCRdb called clonotypes with MiXCR, one entry per CDR3 protein. The sample carries some 150,000 distinct CDR3 sequences, approximately 95% recorded once. What was sequenced was CD4+ T cells from PBMCs. Receptor source: a human donor with Susac syndrome.

This sequence joins TRBV29-1 and TRBJ2-2, with 9 bases lining up with TRBD1. The J segment lost 3 bases and the V segment lost 6 bases, leaving 8 bases of the junction unmatched. CDR1 and CDR2 (germline): SQVTM, ANQGSEA. The CDR3 is 15 amino acids. CDR3 nucleotide sequence: TGCAGCGTCCTGCCCGGGACAGGGTACACCGGGGAGCTGTTTTTT. Its protein is CSVLPGTGYTGELFF.

V usage is TRBV15 and J usage is TRBJ1-6; TRBD1 is a possible D gene (5 bases). The CDR3 length is 16 residues. Trimming took 3 bases from V and 7 from J, leaving 16 bases between them. Germline V gives CDR1 LNHNV, CDR2 YYDKDF (reference sequence). CDR3 in DNA: TGTGCCACCAGCAGGGAACCCCAGGGTCTGAATTCACCCCTCCACTTT. Translating gives CATSREPQGLNSPLHF.

The chain carries TRBV15 and TRBJ2-5; D possibly corresponds to TRBD2 (5 bases). This CDR3 is built from 14 residues. Per the germline V gene, CDR1 is LNHNV and CDR2 is YYDKDF (reference sequence). Trimming removed 1 base at V and 0 bases at J, with 6 bases between. CDR3 residues: CATSRAGYQETQYF. DNA for the CDR3: TGTGCCACCAGCAGAGCGGGGTACCAAGAGACCCAGTACTTC.

In nucleotides, the CDR3 is TGCAGCGTCGGGGACAGGGAACAGTTCTTC. Its protein is CSVGDREQFF. The chain couples TRBV29-1 to TRBJ2-1; the match to TRBD1 covers 9 bases. CDR1 SQVTM and CDR2 ANQGSEA come from the germline V gene. V was clipped by 6 bases and J by 13 bases; unmatched bases: 4. The CDR3 extends over 10 amino acids.

The rearrangement uses TRBV12-3 or TRBV12-4 and TRBJ2-2; D ambiguous. This CDR3 is built from 14 residues. Trimming left V 3 bases short and J 1 base short, with 6 bases between. CDR3 nucleotide sequence: TGTGCCAGCAGTTTCAGAGAGAACACCGGGGAGCTGTTTTTT. Its translation is CASSFRENTGELFF.

This clonotype was counted a few times. The DNA of the CDR3 is TGTGCCAGCAGCTTGGCCGGGACAGGGAAAACAGATACGCAGTATTTT. Translating gives CASSLAGTGKTDTQYF. This chain uses TRBV7-9 with TRBJ2-3; TRBD1 matches at 9 bases. Losses at the gene ends were 3 bases for V and 3 bases for J; bases not matched to a gene: 7. The germline CDR1 and CDR2 sequences are SEHNR and FQNEAQ (reference sequence). The CDR3 is 16 residues long. Supplemented by reference TRBV7-9 and TRBJ2-3, the full variable domain reads DTGVSQNPRHKITKRGQNVTFRCDPISEHNRLYWYRQTLGQGPEFLTYFQNEAQLEKSRLLSDRFSAERPKGSFSTLEIQRTEQGDSAMYLCASSLAGTGKTDTQYFGPGTRLTVL.

The CDR3 is CASRLPGRRNYGYTF. The CDR3 DNA reads TGTGCCAGCAGACTACCGGGACGAAGGAACTATGGCTACACCTTC. The chain has TRBV11-2 and TRBJ1-2; a possible D gene is TRBD1 (5 bases). Germline values: CDR1 SGHAT, CDR2 FQNNGV. V was trimmed by 6 bases and J by 2 bases, leaving 16 bases between them. The CDR3 has 15 residues.

V gene TRBV3-1 combines with J gene TRBJ2-5, with 7 bases aligning to TRBD1. With V trimmed by 4 bases and J by 7 bases, 9 bases remained unmatched. Germline V gene data show CDR1 as LGHDT and CDR2 as YNNKEL (reference sequence). The CDR3 has 14 residues. CDR3: CASSPDRVGMTQYF. The CDR3 nucleotides read TGTGCCAGCAGCCCAGACAGGGTGGGGATGACCCAGTACTTC.

The rearrangement joins TRBV20-1 to TRBJ2-5; D not certain. This CDR3 comprises 12 residues. Trimming took off 4 bases at V and 1 base at J, with 7 bases between the two ends. Germline CDR1 reads DFQATT; CDR2 reads SNEGSKA (reference sequence). This CDR3 reads CSATNPQETQYF. For the CDR3, the DNA is TGCAGTGCTACTAACCCCCAAGAGACCCAGTACTTC.

This rearrangement joins TRBV5-4 to TRBJ2-7, with D tentatively TRBD1 or TRBD2 (6 bases each). CDR3 length: 13 residues. Germline V gives CDR1 SGHNT, CDR2 YYREEE (reference sequence). Trimming removed 0 bases at V and 12 bases at J, with 16 bases between. CDR3 nucleotide sequence: TGTGCCAGCAGCTTGGAGGGGGGTTCTACTTTGTACTTC. It is translated as CASSLEGGSTLYF.

The chain combines TRBV5-4 with TRBJ2-3; D is unresolved. Germline V gene data show CDR1 as SGHNT and CDR2 as YYREEE (reference sequence). The V end was cut by 0 bases, the J end by 2 bases, with 4 bases between. The CDR3 is made up of 13 amino acids. The CDR3 nucleotides are TGTGCCAGCAGCTTGGGGAACACAGATACGCAGTATTTT. Its translation: CASSLGNTDTQYF.

With respect to this clonotype: The junction and the germline gene differ at one end; a read error may be behind it. The CDR3 is CSARDLAGGQGEQFF. The DNA of the CDR3 is TGCAGTGCTCGAGACTTAGCGGGGGGGCAGGGAGAGCAGTTCTTC. V usage is TRBV20-1 and J usage is TRBJ2-1; 11 positions agree with TRBD2. Germline loops: CDR1 DFQATT, CDR2 SNEGSKA (reference sequence). The CDR3 runs 15 residues.

This rearrangement joins TRBV9 to TRBJ1-1; D gene unclear. Deletions cut 3 bases from V and 8 bases from J, with 14 bases between. This CDR3 contains 13 residues. Germline-derived CDR1 and CDR2 are SGDLS and YYNGEE. CDR3 protein: CASSAARGSEAFF. In DNA form, the CDR3 reads TGTGCCAGCAGCGCAGCCAGAGGGTCAGAAGCTTTCTTT.

The chain recombines TRBV27 with TRBJ2-1, with 9 bases identical to TRBD1. The CDR3 runs 15 residues. Germline loops: CDR1 MNHEY, CDR2 SMNVEV (reference sequence). V gave up 10 bases and J gave up 5 bases; unmatched junction bases: 12. CDR3: CATRPGTGPHNEQFF. The CDR3 region has the DNA TGTGCCACCCGACCCGGGACAGGGCCCCACAATGAGCAGTTCTTC.

This chain joins TRBV12-3 or TRBV12-4 and TRBJ1-2; no definite D call. V was trimmed by 5 bases and J by 5 bases, leaving 18 bases between them. There are 15 residues in the CDR3. The CDR3 DNA is TGTGCCAGCAGTCGTGGGGAGGGCGACGGGTATGGCTACACCTTC. Protein product: CASSRGEGDGYGYTF.

The chain combines TRBV3-1 with TRBJ1-1; 8 bases are a match to TRBD1. The CDR3 is 15 residues long. V lost 2 bases to trimming and J lost 0 bases; unmatched junction nucleotides: 2. Germline V gene lookup returns CDR1 LGHDT and CDR2 YNNKEL (reference sequence). CDR3 protein: CASSQPRGLNTEAFF. The CDR3 nucleotides read TGTGCCAGCAGCCAACCCAGGGGGCTGAACACTGAAGCTTTCTTT.

This clonotype came up once. The rearrangement uses TRBV23-1 and TRBJ1-2, with unresolved D. TRBV23-1 is flagged as an ORF with uncertain function. Trimming left V 0 bases short and J 0 bases short, with 14 bases between. The CDR3 has 17 amino acids. DNA for the CDR3: TGCGCCAGCAGTCAATCTTCTCGGCAGAGATCTAACTATGGCTACACCTTC. Its protein is CASSQSSRQRSNYGYTF.

This chain links TRBV7-9 with TRBJ1-6; D is ambiguous. This CDR3 contains 13 residues. CDR1 is SEHNR and CDR2 is FQNEAQ in the germline V gene (reference sequence). V was clipped by 3 bases and J by 8 bases, with 8 bases between them. The CDR3 DNA is TGTGCCAGCAGCTTCCTAATGGATTCACCCCTCCACTTT. Its protein product is CASSFLMDSPLHF.

The chain carries TRBV5-6 and TRBJ2-7; 9 bases align to TRBD1. Trimming took 4 bases from V and 3 from J; bases not matched to a gene: 8. CDR1 and CDR2 (germline): SGHDT, YYEEEE. The CDR3 runs 15 residues. The CDR3 spells CASSGTGQGGYEQYF. CDR3 coding DNA: TGTGCCAGCAGCGGAACGGGACAGGGCGGCTACGAGCAGTACTTC.

The chain has TRBV12-3 or TRBV12-4 and TRBJ1-2; D is uncertain. The V and J ends lost 1 base and 4 bases respectively, with 10 bases between them. The CDR3 totals 14 residues. CDR3 sequence reads: CASSLGGGGYGYTF. In DNA form, the CDR3 reads TGTGCCAGCAGTTTAGGGGGAGGAGGCTATGGCTACACCTTC.

This clonotype appeared a single time. This sequence joins TRBV6-2 or TRBV6-3 and TRBJ2-7; 7 bases are shared with TRBD2. Trimming took 6 bases from V and 2 from J; bases not matched to a gene: 4. This CDR3 has 13 amino acids. Looked up from germline, CDR1 is MNHEY and CDR2 is SVGEGT. CDR3 DNA: TGTGCCAGCAGCTCGGGACTACCCTACGAGCAGTACTTC. Translated: CASSSGLPYEQYF.

The V and J genes are TRBV20-1 and TRBJ2-1, with 13 bases identical to TRBD2. Germline loops: CDR1 DFQATT, CDR2 SNEGSKA (reference sequence). V shed 3 bases, J shed 7 bases, and the junction held 6 bases outside the gene matches. There are 15 residues in the CDR3. CDR3 in DNA: TGCAGTGCTAGGTGGACTAGCGGGGGAACTAATGAGCAGTTCTTC. This encodes CSARWTSGGTNEQFF.

This clonotype was recorded only once. CDR3 coding DNA: TGCAGCGTTTACAGGGGCGCCACTGAAGCTTTCTTT. Amino acids: CSVYRGATEAFF. The J gene is TRBJ1-1, the V gene TRBV29-1; 7 bases map to TRBD1. Germline CDR1 is SQVTM and CDR2 is ANQGSEA. The CDR3 length is 12 residues. The V and J ends lost 5 bases and 4 bases, in that order; junction bases with no gene match: 4. Drawing the rest from reference TRBV29-1 and TRBJ1-1, the complete variable domain is SAVISQKPSRDICQRGTSLTIQCQVDSQVTMMFWYRQQPGQSLTLIATANQGSEATYESGFVIDKFPISRPNLTFSTLTVSNMSPEDSSIYLCSVYRGATEAFFGQGTRLTVV.

The rearrangement links TRBV18 to TRBJ2-1; D might be TRBD1 (5 bases). V was cut by 5 bases and J by 5 bases, with 13 bases left in between. The CDR3 runs 14 residues. Germline loops: CDR1 KGHSH, CDR2 LQKENI. The CDR3 DNA is TGTGCCAGCTCAATCTGGGGCGAGGACAATGAGCAGTTCTTC. Translation gives CASSIWGEDNEQFF. The full variable domain, rest sourced from reference TRBV18 and TRBJ2-1, is NAGVMQNPRHLVRRRGQEARLRCSPMKGHSHVYWYRQLPEEGLKFMVYLQKENIIDESGMPKERFSAEFPKEGPSILRIQQVVRGDSAAYFCASSIWGEDNEQFFGPGTRLTVL.

J is TRBJ1-2 and V is TRBV9, with 7 positions matching TRBD1. The CDR3 totals 12 residues. The V gene end was trimmed by 6 bases and the J gene end by 8 bases; junction bases not matched to a gene: 7. From germline, CDR1 is SGDLS and CDR2 YYNGEE. CDR3 sequence: CASNTGEGGYTF. In DNA form, the CDR3 reads TGTGCCAGCAATACAGGGGAAGGAGGCTACACCTTC.

The rearrangement links TRBV20-1 to TRBJ2-1; TRBD2 matches 12 bases. The V gene's germline CDR1 is DFQATT and CDR2 SNEGSKA (reference sequence). The ends lost 3 bases at V and 8 bases at J; junction bases unmatched: 11. The CDR3 covers 16 residues. CDR3: CSASPRTSGVGDEQFF. Written as DNA, the CDR3 is TGCAGTGCTAGTCCCCGGACTAGCGGGGTGGGGGATGAGCAGTTCTTC.

The chain couples TRBV5-6 to TRBJ2-5, with a possible D match to TRBD1 (6 bases). CDR1 is SGHDT, CDR2 YYEEEE, per germline. The V end was cut by 1 base, the J end by 5 bases, with 18 bases between. The CDR3 contains 16 residues. The CDR3 sequence: CASSLPGDGYKETQYF. CDR3 nucleotide sequence: TGTGCCAGCAGCTTGCCAGGGGACGGGTATAAGGAGACCCAGTACTTC.

The chain joins TRBV12-3 or TRBV12-4 to TRBJ2-1; 13 bases agree with TRBD2. The CDR3 contains 16 residues. V was clipped by 6 bases and J by 10 bases; unmatched bases: 12. The DNA for the CDR3 is TGTGCCAGCAGCCCCCTACTAGCGGGGGGGGCACGGGAGCAGTTCTTC. Residues: CASSPLLAGGAREQFF.

The gene calls are TRBV18 and TRBJ2-4; no firm D call. The germline V and J ends were trimmed by 0 bases and 0 bases, with 6 bases remaining between them. Germline CDR1 reads KGHSH; CDR2 reads LQKENI. The CDR3 sequence is 15 residues long. The CDR3 nucleotides are TGTGCCAGCTCACCACCGACCCTAGCCAAAAACATTCAGTACTTC. The encoded protein is CASSPPTLAKNIQYF.